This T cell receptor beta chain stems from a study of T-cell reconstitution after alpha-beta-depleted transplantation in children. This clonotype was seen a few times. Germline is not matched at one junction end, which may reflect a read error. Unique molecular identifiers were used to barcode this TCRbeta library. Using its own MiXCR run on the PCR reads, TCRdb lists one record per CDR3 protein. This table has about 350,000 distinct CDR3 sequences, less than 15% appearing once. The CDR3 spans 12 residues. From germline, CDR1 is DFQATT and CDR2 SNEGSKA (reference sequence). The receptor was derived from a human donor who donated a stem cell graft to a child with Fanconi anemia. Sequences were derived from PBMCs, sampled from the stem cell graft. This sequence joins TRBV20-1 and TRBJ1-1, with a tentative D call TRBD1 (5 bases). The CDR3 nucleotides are TGCAGTGCAGTTTGGGGGAACAGTGAAGCTTTCTTT. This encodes CSAVWGNSEAFF.